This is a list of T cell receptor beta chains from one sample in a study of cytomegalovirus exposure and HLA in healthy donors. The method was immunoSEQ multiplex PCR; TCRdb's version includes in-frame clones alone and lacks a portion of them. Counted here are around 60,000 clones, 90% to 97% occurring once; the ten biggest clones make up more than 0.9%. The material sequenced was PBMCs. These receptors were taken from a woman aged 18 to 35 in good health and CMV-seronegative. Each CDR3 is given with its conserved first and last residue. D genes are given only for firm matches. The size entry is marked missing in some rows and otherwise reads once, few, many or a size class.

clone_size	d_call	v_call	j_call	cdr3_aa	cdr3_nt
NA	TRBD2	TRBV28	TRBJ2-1	CASSFLWEGLNEQFF	TGTGCCAGCAGTTTTTTGTGGGAGGGCCTAAATGAGCAGTTCTTC
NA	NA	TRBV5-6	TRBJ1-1	CASSYQQGEAFF	TGTGCCAGCAGCTACCAACAGGGTGAAGCTTTCTTT
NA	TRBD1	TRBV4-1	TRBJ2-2	CASSQDGRGTGELFF	TGCGCCAGCAGCCAAGATGGCAGGGGGACCGGGGAGCTGTTTTTT
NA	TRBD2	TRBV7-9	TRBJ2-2	CASSPWTSGNTGELFF	TGTGCCAGCAGCCCCTGGACTAGCGGAAACACCGGGGAGCTGTTTTTT
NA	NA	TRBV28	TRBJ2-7	CASSLGSLPYEQYF	TGTGCCAGCAGTTTGGGCAGTCTCCCCTACGAGCAGTACTTC
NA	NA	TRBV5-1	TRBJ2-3	CASSVGTYTDTQYF	TGCGCCAGCAGCGTCGGGACTTACACAGATACGCAGTATTTT
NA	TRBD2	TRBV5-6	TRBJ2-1	CASSLLGGTSDNEQFF	TGTGCCAGCAGCTTGTTGGGAGGGACTAGCGACAATGAGCAGTTCTTC
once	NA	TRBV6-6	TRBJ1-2	CASNHRGGYGYTF	TGTGCCAGCAACCACCGGGGGGGGTATGGCTACACCTTC
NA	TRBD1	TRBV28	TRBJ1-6	CASSPLDLPHDRGGNSPLHF	TGTGCCAGCAGTCCCCTGGACTTACCCCACGACAGGGGCGGGAATTCACCCCTCCACTTT
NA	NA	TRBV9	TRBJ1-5	CASSPRGGNQPQHF	TGTGCCAGCAGCCCCCGGGGTGGCAATCAGCCCCAGCATTTT
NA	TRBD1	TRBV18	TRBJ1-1	CASSLRQGGGTEAFF	TGTGCCAGCTCACTACGACAGGGCGGGGGGACTGAAGCTTTCTTT
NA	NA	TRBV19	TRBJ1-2	CASSIGKERSTF	TGTGCCAGTAGTATAGGGAAGGAGAGATCGACCTTC
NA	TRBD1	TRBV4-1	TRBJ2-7	CASKGTGSPEQYF	TGCGCCAGCAAGGGGACAGGGTCCCCCGAGCAGTACTTC
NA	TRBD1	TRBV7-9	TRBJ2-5	CASSADRGSSETQYF	TGTGCCAGCAGCGCGGACAGGGGGTCTTCGGAGACCCAGTACTTC
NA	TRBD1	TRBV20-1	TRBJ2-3	CSARGQHTQYF	TGCAGTGCTAGGGGACAGCATACGCAGTATTTT
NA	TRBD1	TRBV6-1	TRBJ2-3	CASSQTGNTDTQYF	TGTGCCAGCAGCCAGACAGGGAACACAGATACGCAGTATTTT
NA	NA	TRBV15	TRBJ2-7	CATSTQKDSRYEQYF	TGTGCCACCAGCACGCAGAAGGACAGCCGATACGAGCAGTACTTC
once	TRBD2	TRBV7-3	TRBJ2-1	CASSSGSGGVSYNEQFF	TGTGCCAGCAGCTCCGGGAGCGGGGGTGTCTCCTACAATGAGCAGTTCTTC
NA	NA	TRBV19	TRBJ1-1	CASSIGEYRATEAFF	TGTGCCAGTAGTATTGGGGAATACAGGGCCACTGAAGCTTTCTTT
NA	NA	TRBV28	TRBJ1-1	CASSQGGSNTEAFF	TGTGCCAGCAGTCAAGGGGGTTCGAACACTGAAGCTTTCTTT
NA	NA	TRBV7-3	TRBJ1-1	CASSLRGSHTEAFF	TGTGCCAGCAGCTTAAGGGGCAGCCACACTGAAGCTTTCTTT
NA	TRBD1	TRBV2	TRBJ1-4	CASSEITGGSWEKLFF	TGTGCCAGCAGTGAAATCACAGGGGGCTCATGGGAAAAACTGTTTTTT
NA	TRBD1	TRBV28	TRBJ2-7	CASSFRDRVTEQYF	TGTGCCAGCAGTTTTCGGGACAGGGTGACCGAGCAGTACTTC